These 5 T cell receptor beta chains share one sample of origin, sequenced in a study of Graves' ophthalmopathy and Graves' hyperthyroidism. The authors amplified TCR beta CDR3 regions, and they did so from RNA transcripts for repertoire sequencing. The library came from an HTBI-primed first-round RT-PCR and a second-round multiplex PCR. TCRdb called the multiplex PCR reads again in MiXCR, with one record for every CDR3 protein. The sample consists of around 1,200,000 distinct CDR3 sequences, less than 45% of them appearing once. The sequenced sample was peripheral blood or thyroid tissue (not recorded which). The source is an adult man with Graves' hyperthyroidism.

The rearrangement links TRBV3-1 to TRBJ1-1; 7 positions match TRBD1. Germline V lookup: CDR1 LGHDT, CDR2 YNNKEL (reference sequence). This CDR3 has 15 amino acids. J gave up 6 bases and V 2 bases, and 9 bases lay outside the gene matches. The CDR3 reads CASSQQDRVWAEAFF. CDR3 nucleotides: TGTGCCAGCAGCCAACAAGACAGGGTTTGGGCTGAAGCTTTCTTT. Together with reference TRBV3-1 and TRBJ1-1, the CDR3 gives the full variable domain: DTAVSQTPKYLVTQMGNDKSIKCEQNLGHDTMYWYKQDSKKFLKIMFSYNNKELIINETVPNRFSPKSPDKAHLNLHINSLELGDSAVYFCASSQQDRVWAEAFFGQGTRLTVV.

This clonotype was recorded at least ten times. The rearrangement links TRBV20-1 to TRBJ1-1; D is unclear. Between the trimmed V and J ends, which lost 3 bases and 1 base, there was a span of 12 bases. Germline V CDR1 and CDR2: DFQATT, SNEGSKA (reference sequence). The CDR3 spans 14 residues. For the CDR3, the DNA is TGCAGTGCTAGTTTCGGGTTGAGGAACACTGAAGCTTTCTTT. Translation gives CSASFGLRNTEAFF.

DNA of the CDR3: TGCGCCAGCAGCGCCGCAGGGGGCACCACAGGAAACACCATATATTTT. It is translated as CASSAAGGTTGNTIYF. The rearrangement links TRBV5-1 to TRBJ1-3, with 8 bases fitting TRBD1. Trimming at V came to 4 bases and at J to 4 bases, leaving 10 bases not matched to a gene. CDR3 length: 16 amino acids. In germline, CDR1 is SGHRS, CDR2 YFSETQ.

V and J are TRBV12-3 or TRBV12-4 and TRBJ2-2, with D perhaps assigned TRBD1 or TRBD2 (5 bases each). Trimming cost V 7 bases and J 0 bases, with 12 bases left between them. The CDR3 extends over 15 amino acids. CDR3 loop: CASTRGTPNTGELFF. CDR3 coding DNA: TGTGCCAGCACGAGGGGCACTCCGAACACCGGGGAGCTGTTTTTT.

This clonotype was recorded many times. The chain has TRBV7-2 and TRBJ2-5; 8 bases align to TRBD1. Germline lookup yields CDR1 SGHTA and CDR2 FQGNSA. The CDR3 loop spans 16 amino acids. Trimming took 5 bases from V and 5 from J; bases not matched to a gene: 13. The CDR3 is CASSRAGTGVGETQYF. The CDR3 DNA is TGTGCCAGCAGCCGCGCCGGGACAGGCGTCGGGGAGACCCAGTACTTC.